This T cell receptor beta chain was documented in a study of cytomegalovirus exposure and HLA in healthy donors. The study ran its PCR with 60 Vbeta and 13 Jbeta primers. Produced via immunoSEQ multiplex PCR; TCRdb's table is partial and in-frame only. The table shows some 190,000 clones, with about 81% occurring only once. Study conclusions and caveats: The study flagged roughly 150 TCR beta chains as cytomegalovirus-associated.

Regarding this clone: Its target is not known.

Germline assignment: CDR1 WSHSY and CDR2 SAAADI. V gave up 3 bases and J gave up 5 bases; unmatched junction bases: 6. This CDR3 has 14 residues. Input material: PBMCs. The clonotype comes from a man aged 25-40 years in good health and CMV-seropositive. V is TRBV10-2 and J is TRBJ2-7; TRBD2 matches at 8 bases. The CDR3: CASSDTGGPDEQYF. As DNA, the CDR3 is TGCGCCAGCAGTGATACGGGAGGGCCTGACGAGCAGTACTTC.